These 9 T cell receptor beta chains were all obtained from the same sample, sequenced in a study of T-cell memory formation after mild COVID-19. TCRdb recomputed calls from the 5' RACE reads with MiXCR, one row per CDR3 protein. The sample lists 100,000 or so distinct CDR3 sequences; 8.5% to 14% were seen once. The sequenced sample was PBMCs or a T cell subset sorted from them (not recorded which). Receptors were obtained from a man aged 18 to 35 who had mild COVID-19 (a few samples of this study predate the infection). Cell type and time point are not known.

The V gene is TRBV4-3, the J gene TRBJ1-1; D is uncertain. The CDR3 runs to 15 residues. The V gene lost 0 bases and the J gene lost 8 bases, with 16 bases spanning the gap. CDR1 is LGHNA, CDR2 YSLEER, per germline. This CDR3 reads CASSQDPGRATEAFF. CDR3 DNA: TGCGCCAGCAGCCAAGATCCTGGACGGGCTACAGAAGCTTTCTTT.

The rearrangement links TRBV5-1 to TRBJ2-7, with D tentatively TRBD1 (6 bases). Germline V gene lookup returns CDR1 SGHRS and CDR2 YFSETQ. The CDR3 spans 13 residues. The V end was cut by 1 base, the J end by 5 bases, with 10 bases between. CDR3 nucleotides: TGCGCCAGCAGCTTGACAGGGATCGACGAGCAGTACGTC. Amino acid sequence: CASSLTGIDEQYV.

The CDR3 here is CASSQDLSGGAYEQYF. The CDR3 nucleotides read TGCGCCAGCAGCCAGGACCTTAGCGGGGGGGCCTACGAGCAGTACTTC. The V gene is TRBV4-3, the J gene TRBJ2-7; TRBD2 agrees at 11 bases. The V segment lost 3 bases and the J segment 2 bases; nucleotides outside the gene matches: 6. Germline V gene lookup returns CDR1 LGHNA and CDR2 YSLEER. The CDR3 runs 16 residues.

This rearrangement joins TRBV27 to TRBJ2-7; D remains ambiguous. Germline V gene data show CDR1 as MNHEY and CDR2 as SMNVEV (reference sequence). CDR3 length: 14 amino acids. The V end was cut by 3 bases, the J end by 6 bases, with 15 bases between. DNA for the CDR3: TGTGCCAGCAGTTTGTGTACCGGTTTATGCGAGCAGTACTTC. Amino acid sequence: CASSLCTGLCEQYF.

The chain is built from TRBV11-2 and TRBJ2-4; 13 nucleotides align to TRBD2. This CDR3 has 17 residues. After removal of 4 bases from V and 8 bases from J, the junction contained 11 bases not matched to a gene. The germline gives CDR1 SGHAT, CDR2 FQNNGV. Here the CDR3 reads CASSSRTSGGQYDIQYF. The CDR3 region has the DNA TGTGCCAGCAGCTCGAGGACTAGCGGGGGCCAATATGACATTCAGTACTTC.

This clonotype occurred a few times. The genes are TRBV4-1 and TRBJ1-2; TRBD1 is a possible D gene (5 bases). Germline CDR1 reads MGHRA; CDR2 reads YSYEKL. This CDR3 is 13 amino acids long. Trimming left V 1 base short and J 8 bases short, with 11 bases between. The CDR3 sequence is CASSQGDSRGYTF. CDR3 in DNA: TGCGCCAGCAGCCAAGGTGACAGTCGAGGCTACACCTTC.

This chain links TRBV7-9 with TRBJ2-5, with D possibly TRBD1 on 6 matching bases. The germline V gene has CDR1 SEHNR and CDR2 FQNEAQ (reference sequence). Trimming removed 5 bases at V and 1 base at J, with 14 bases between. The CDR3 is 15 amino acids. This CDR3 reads CASSITQGSQETQYF. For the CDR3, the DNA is TGTGCCAGCAGCATCACCCAGGGGAGCCAAGAGACCCAGTACTTC.

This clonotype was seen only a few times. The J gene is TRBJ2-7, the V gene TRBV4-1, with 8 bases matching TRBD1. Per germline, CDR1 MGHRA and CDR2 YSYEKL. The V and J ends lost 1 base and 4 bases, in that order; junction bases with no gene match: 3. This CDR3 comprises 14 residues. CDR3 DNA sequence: TGCGCCAGCAGCCAAGGGGACAGGACGTACGAGCAGTACTTC. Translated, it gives CASSQGDRTYEQYF.

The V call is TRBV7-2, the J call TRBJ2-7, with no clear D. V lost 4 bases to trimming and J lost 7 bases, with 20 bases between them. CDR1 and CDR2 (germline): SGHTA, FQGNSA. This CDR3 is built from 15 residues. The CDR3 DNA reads TGTGCCAGCAGCTCTATAGGACCCCTCCTGGATGAGCAGTACTTC. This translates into CASSSIGPLLDEQYF.